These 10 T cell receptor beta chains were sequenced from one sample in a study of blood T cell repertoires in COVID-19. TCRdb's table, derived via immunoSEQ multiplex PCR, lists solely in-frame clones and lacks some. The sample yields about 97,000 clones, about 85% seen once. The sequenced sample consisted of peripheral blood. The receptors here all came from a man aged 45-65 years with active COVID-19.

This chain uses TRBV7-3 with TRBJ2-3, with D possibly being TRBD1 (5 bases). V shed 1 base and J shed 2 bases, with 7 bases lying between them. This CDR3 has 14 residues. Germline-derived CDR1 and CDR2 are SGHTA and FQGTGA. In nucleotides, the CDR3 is TGTGCCAGCAGCTTAATGGGGCCCACAGATACGCAGTATTTT. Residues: CASSLMGPTDTQYF. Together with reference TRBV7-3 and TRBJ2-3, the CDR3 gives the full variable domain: GAGVSQTPSNKVTEKGKYVELRCDPISGHTALYWYRQSLGQGPEFLIYFQGTGAADDSGLPNDRFFAVRPEGSVSTLKIQRTERGDSAVYLCASSLMGPTDTQYFGPGTRLTVL.

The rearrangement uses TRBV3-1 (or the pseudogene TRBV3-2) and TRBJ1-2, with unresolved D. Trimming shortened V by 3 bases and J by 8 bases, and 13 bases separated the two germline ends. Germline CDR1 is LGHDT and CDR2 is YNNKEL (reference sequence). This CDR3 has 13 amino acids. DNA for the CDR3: TGTGCCAGCAGCCATAGTACCGGAGGGGGCTACACCTTC. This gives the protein CASSHSTGGGYTF.

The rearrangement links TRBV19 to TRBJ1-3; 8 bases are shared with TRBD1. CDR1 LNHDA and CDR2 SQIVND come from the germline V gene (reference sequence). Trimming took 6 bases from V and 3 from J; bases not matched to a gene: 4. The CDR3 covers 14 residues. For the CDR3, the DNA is TGTGCCAGTAGGGGACAGGAATATGGAAACACCATATATTTT. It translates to CASRGQEYGNTIYF.

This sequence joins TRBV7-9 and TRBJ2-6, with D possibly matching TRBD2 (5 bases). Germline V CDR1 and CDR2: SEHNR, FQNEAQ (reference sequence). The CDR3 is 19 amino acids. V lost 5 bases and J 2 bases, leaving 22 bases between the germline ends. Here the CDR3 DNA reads TGTGCCAGCAGCGCTCGACTCCGACGGGAAAAGGCTGGGGCCAACGTCCTGACTTTC. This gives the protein CASSARLRREKAGANVLTF. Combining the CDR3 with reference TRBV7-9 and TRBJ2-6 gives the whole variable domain DTGVSQNPRHKITKRGQNVTFRCDPISEHNRLYWYRQTLGQGPEFLTYFQNEAQLEKSRLLSDRFSAERPKGSFSTLEIQRTEQGDSAMYLCASSARLRREKAGANVLTFGAGSRLTVL.

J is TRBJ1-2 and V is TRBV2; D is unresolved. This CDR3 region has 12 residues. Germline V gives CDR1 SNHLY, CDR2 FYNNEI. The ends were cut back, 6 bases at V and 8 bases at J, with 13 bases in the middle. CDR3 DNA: TGTGCCAGCAGGACAACAGCCTACGGCTACACCTTC. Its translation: CASRTTAYGYTF.

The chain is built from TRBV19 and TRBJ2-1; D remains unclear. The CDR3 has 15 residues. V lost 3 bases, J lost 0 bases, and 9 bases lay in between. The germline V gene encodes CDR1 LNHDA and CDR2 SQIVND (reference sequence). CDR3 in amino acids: CASSISRSSYNEQFF. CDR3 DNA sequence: TGTGCCAGTAGTATCTCTCGGAGCTCCTACAATGAGCAGTTCTTC.

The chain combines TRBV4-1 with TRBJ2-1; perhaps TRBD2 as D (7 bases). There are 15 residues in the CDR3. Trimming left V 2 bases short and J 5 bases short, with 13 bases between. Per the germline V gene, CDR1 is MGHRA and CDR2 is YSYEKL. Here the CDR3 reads CASSQWGGANNEQFF. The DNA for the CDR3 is TGCGCCAGCAGCCAATGGGGGGGGGCTAACAATGAGCAGTTCTTC.

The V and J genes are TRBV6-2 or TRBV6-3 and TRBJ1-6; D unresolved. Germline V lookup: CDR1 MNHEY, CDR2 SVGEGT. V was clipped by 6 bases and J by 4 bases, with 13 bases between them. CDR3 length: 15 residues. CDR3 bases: TGTGCCAGCAGCTTTGCGACACAGTATAATTCACCCCTCCACTTT. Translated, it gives CASSFATQYNSPLHF.

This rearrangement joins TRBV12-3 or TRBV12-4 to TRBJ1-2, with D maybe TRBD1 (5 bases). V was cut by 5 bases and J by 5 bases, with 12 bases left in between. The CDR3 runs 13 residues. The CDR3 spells CASSLQTGYGYTF. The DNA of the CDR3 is TGTGCCAGCAGTCTTCAAACAGGTTATGGCTACACCTTC.

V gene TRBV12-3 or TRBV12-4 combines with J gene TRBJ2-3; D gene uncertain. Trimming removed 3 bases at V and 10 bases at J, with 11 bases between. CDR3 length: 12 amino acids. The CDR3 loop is CASSFVIESQYF. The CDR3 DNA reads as TGTGCCAGCAGTTTTGTAATCGAGTCGCAGTATTTT.